The 27 T cell receptor beta chains in this list originate from one sample, sequenced in a study of T cell changes during pregnancy in multiple sclerosis. Method: immunoSEQ multiplex PCR; TCRdb's copy keeps in-frame clones and lacks some. This table holds tens of thousands of clones, around 90% found once. Sequenced material: PBMCs, taken in the first trimester of pregnancy. These receptor sequences come from a female donor in good health, serving as a control in a pregnancy study. Some clones in this sample may be carry-over from other donors' samples.

V gene TRBV30 combines with J gene TRBJ2-7; TRBD2 matches at 13 bases. CDR1 GTSNPN and CDR2 SVGIG come from the germline V gene (reference sequence). The CDR3 loop spans 13 amino acids. V was pared by 5 bases and J by 10 bases, with 8 bases of the junction left unmatched. The CDR3 DNA sequence: TGTGCCTGGGCATCGACTAGCGGGAGGAACCAGTACTTC. Its translation: CAWASTSGRNQYF.

This chain links TRBV6-9 with TRBJ2-5; no firm D call. Germline V gene sequence: CDR1 MNHGY, CDR2 SVAAGI. V dropped 8 bases and J dropped 5 bases, with 12 bases sitting between them. The CDR3 has 12 amino acids. CDR3 sequence reads: CASHYPGETQYF. In nucleotides, the CDR3 is TGTGCCAGCCACTACCCCGGGGAGACCCAGTACTTC.

The chain carries TRBV6-5 and TRBJ1-1; weak D call: TRBD1 (5 bases). Trimming removed 5 bases at V and 1 base at J, with 8 bases between. Per germline, CDR1 MNHEY and CDR2 SVGAGI. CDR3 size: 13 residues. CDR3 DNA: TGTGCCAGCAGTGAACAGGCGAACACTGAAGCTTTCTTT. It specifies CASSEQANTEAFF.

The V call is TRBV5-1, the J call TRBJ1-5; TRBD1 agrees at 9 bases. The junction had 6 bases not matched to a gene; V was cut back by 5 bases and J by 3 bases. Germline V gene lookup returns CDR1 SGHRS and CDR2 YFSETQ. The CDR3 has 15 amino acids. The CDR3 nucleotides read TGCGCCAGCAGTTGGGGGACAGGGACCAATCAGCCCCAGCATTTT. This translates into CASSWGTGTNQPQHF.

The chain combines TRBV10-3 with TRBJ2-1, with TRBD1 identical over 7 bases. Germline assignment: CDR1 ENHRY and CDR2 SYGVKD. The CDR3 is 13 residues long. The V segment lost 10 bases and the J segment 2 bases; nucleotides outside the gene matches: 5. The CDR3 loop is CATYGTAYNEQFF. The CDR3 coding sequence is TGTGCCACCTACGGGACAGCCTACAATGAGCAGTTCTTC.

J is TRBJ1-2 and V is TRBV6-1, with D possibly matching TRBD1 (5 bases). This CDR3 contains 16 residues. Deletions cut 2 bases from V and 5 bases from J, with 18 bases between. Germline V CDR1 and CDR2: MNHNS, SASEGT. The CDR3 region has the DNA TGTGCCAGCAGTGAATTCGTAGGCAGGCGACAGTATGGCTACACCTTC. Its translation is CASSEFVGRRQYGYTF.

This chain joins TRBV5-5 and TRBJ1-5; D remains ambiguous. The V and J ends lost 0 bases and 2 bases respectively, with 12 bases between them. CDR1 and CDR2 from the germline V gene are SGHKS and YYEKEE (reference sequence). The CDR3 has 16 amino acids. CDR3 nucleotide sequence: TGTGCCAGCAGCTTGGGCGGAAATGGCGGCAATCAGCCCCAGCATTTT. This encodes CASSLGGNGGNQPQHF.

This chain connects TRBV10-3 to TRBJ2-7; a possible D gene is TRBD2 (6 bases). V gave up 3 bases and J gave up 3 bases, with 27 bases separating them. The CDR3 loop spans 19 amino acids. The germline V gene has CDR1 ENHRY and CDR2 SYGVKD. CDR3 bases: TGTGCCATCAGTGAACGGGGACTTCCAAAACGGATCGCCGACTACGAGCAGTACTTC. It codes for CAISERGLPKRIADYEQYF.

This chain joins TRBV6-5 and TRBJ1-5; maybe TRBD1 (5 bases). Germline assignment: CDR1 MNHEY and CDR2 SVGAGI. The CDR3 extends over 15 amino acids. V shed 0 bases and J shed 7 bases, with 13 bases lying between them. The CDR3 nucleotides are TGTGCCAGCAGTTACTCATATTCGGGGGTCCAGCCCCAGCATTTT. Protein: CASSYSYSGVQPQHF.

The rearrangement links TRBV5-6 to TRBJ2-1, with TRBD2 identical over 8 bases. The CDR3 totals 15 residues. Germline loops: CDR1 SGHDT, CDR2 YYEEEE. Trimming removed 0 bases from V and 9 bases from J; junction bases left unmatched: 8. Here the CDR3 reads CASSLEPAGVGEQFF. The CDR3 coding sequence is TGTGCCAGCAGCTTGGAGCCAGCGGGAGTCGGTGAGCAGTTCTTC.

The rearrangement links TRBV6-5 to TRBJ1-1; possible D gene TRBD1, 6 bases. The V end was cut by 6 bases, the J end by 4 bases, with 18 bases between. The CDR3 covers 15 residues. Germline CDR1 and CDR2: MNHEY and SVGAGI. The CDR3 protein is CASSQGGGSGTEAFF. DNA of the CDR3: TGTGCCAGCAGCCAAGGGGGGGGCAGCGGCACTGAAGCTTTCTTT.

This clone turned up a few times. This chain uses TRBV28 with TRBJ1-2; a weak D match, TRBD1 (6 bases). Germline V lookup: CDR1 MDHEN, CDR2 SYDVKM. This CDR3 spans 13 amino acids. V lost 2 bases and J 4 bases, leaving 8 bases between the germline ends. In DNA, the CDR3 is TGTGCCAGCAGTTTAGGACAGTTCTATGGCTACACCTTC. It yields the protein CASSLGQFYGYTF.

The V call is TRBV5-1, the J call TRBJ2-7; D might be TRBD2 (6 bases). This CDR3 spans 15 amino acids. CDR1 and CDR2 (germline): SGHRS, YFSETQ. V was shortened by 1 base and J by 4 bases, with 15 bases between the two germline ends. CDR3 DNA sequence: TGCGCCAGCAGCTTGAGCCCGGGAGACGGGTACGAGCAGTACTTC. The encoded protein is CASSLSPGDGYEQYF.

This clone was recorded once. The chain combines TRBV28 with TRBJ1-5; 10 nucleotides align to TRBD1. This CDR3 spans 17 amino acids. The germline CDR1 and CDR2 sequences are MDHEN and SYDVKM. The J segment lost 3 bases and the V segment lost 1 base, leaving 6 bases of the junction unmatched. In nucleotides, the CDR3 is TGTGCCAGCAGTTTATCAGGGGGGACAGGGGACAATCAGCCCCAGCATTTT. Protein: CASSLSGGTGDNQPQHF. Based on the CDR3 plus reference TRBV28 and TRBJ1-5, the full variable domain is DVKVTQSSRYLVKRTGEKVFLECVQDMDHENMFWYRQDPGLGLRLIYFSYDVKMKEKGDIPEGYSVSREKKERFSLILESASTNQTSMYLCASSLSGGTGDNQPQHFGDGTRLSIL.

The chain is built from TRBV5-1 and TRBJ2-5, with D possibly matching TRBD1 (6 bases). The J call is doubtful: the DNA matches TRBJ2-7 better. This CDR3 has 17 residues. Germline CDR1 and CDR2: SGHRS and YFSETQ. Written as DNA, the CDR3 is TGCGCCAGCAGCTTGGACAGATGGGGGACATCCTCCTACGAGCAGTACTTC. It is translated as CASSLDRWGTSSYEQYF.

This chain joins TRBV27 and TRBJ1-2; TRBD1 matches at 7 bases. CDR1 MNHEY and CDR2 SMNVEV come from the germline V gene (reference sequence). The CDR3 is 17 residues long. Unmatched junction bases numbered 14, after V lost 7 bases and J lost 0 bases. The CDR3 sequence: CASTSRDRTLSNYGYTF. The CDR3 DNA follows: TGTGCCAGCACTTCTAGGGACAGAACCCTTTCTAACTATGGCTACACCTTC.

J is TRBJ1-5 and V is TRBV28, with TRBD1 matching 9 bases. There are 18 residues in the CDR3. The V gene end was trimmed by 5 bases and the J gene end by 2 bases; junction bases not matched to a gene: 13. Germline-derived CDR1 and CDR2 are MDHEN and SYDVKM. CDR3 sequence: CASSRLIPTGGGNQPQHF. CDR3 DNA: TGTGCCAGCAGTCGCTTGATACCAACAGGGGGCGGCAATCAGCCCCAGCATTTT. Full variable domain (rest looked up from reference TRBV28 and TRBJ1-5): DVKVTQSSRYLVKRTGEKVFLECVQDMDHENMFWYRQDPGLGLRLIYFSYDVKMKEKGDIPEGYSVSREKKERFSLILESASTNQTSMYLCASSRLIPTGGGNQPQHFGDGTRLSIL.

The chain combines TRBV5-1 with TRBJ2-1; TRBD2 agrees at 10 bases. This CDR3 has 15 residues. Per the germline V gene, CDR1 is SGHRS and CDR2 is YFSETQ. The trim removed 4 bases at V and 6 bases at J, leaving 7 bases unmatched. The DNA for the CDR3 is TGCGCCAGCAGCCCCGGACTAGCGGTTAGCAATGAGCAGTTCTTC. This codes for CASSPGLAVSNEQFF.

This clone occurred once. V usage is TRBV25-1 and J usage is TRBJ2-3; 11 bases align to TRBD1. J gave up 1 base and V 4 bases, and 1 base lay outside the gene matches. Germline values: CDR1 MGHDK, CDR2 SYGVNS. The CDR3 is made up of 15 amino acids. The CDR3 DNA is TGTGCCAGCAGTGGGGGACAGGGGGGCACAGATACGCAGTATTTT. As protein: CASSGGQGGTDTQYF.

This sequence joins TRBV28 and TRBJ2-1, with 7 bases lining up with TRBD2. The CDR3 has 16 residues. Germline loops: CDR1 MDHEN, CDR2 SYDVKM. V lost 5 bases and J lost 0; bases outside the gene matches: 7. The CDR3 DNA follows: TGTGCCAGCAGTCCCGTAGCGGGCCCCTCCTACAATGAGCAGTTCTTC. Protein product: CASSPVAGPSYNEQFF.

This chain links TRBV14 with TRBJ2-7; 7 bases match TRBD2. Per the germline V gene, CDR1 is SGHDN and CDR2 is FVKESK. The CDR3 has 11 amino acids. Unmatched junction bases numbered 1, after V lost 4 bases and J lost 7 bases. DNA for the CDR3: TGTGCCAGCAGCCTCGGGGGGGAGCAGTACTTC. This sequence encodes CASSLGGEQYF.

The chain employs TRBV7-9 and TRBJ1-6, with D possibly TRBD1 on 5 matching bases. V dropped 9 bases and J dropped 10 bases, with 16 bases sitting between them. From germline, CDR1 is SEHNR and CDR2 FQNEAQ (reference sequence). The CDR3 is made up of 13 amino acids. CDR3 DNA sequence: TGTGCCAGTAGTGGCAGGGCCAACTCACCCCTCCACTTT. Protein product: CASSGRANSPLHF.

The J gene is TRBJ2-1, the V gene TRBV7-9; a possible D gene is TRBD1 (5 bases). Germline-derived CDR1 and CDR2 are SEHNR and FQNEAQ (reference sequence). The CDR3 has 15 residues. The V end lost 1 base, the J end lost 4 bases, and 11 bases lay between the germline ends. Here the CDR3 DNA reads TGTGCCAGCAGCTTAGAGGGGATCCGGTACAATGAGCAGTTCTTC. Translation gives CASSLEGIRYNEQFF.

This chain connects TRBV4-1 to TRBJ2-5; 9 positions match TRBD2. Per germline, CDR1 MGHRA and CDR2 YSYEKL. There are 14 residues in the CDR3. With V trimmed by 1 base and J by 3 bases, 0 bases remained unmatched. CDR3 region: CASSQGLAEETQYF. CDR3 nucleotides: TGCGCCAGCAGCCAAGGACTAGCGGAAGAGACCCAGTACTTC.

CDR3 residues: CASSLYGNTEAFF. The CDR3 DNA follows: TGTGCCAGCAGTTTATACGGGAACACTGAAGCTTTCTTT. The V gene is TRBV6-1, the J gene TRBJ1-1; no definite D call. The CDR3 loop spans 13 amino acids. Trimming removed 5 bases from V and 1 base from J, with 8 bases in between. Germline V CDR1 and CDR2: MNHNS, SASEGT.

This chain connects TRBV6-6 to TRBJ1-2, with D unresolved. The CDR3 runs 13 residues. The V end was cut by 0 bases, the J end by 6 bases, with 8 bases between. Per the germline V gene, CDR1 is MNHNY and CDR2 is SVGAGI (reference sequence). The CDR3 DNA reads TGTGCCAGCAGTTACTCGGAGGGCCATGGCTACACCTTC. It is translated as CASSYSEGHGYTF.

This chain links TRBV7-9 with TRBJ1-5; D gene uncertain. V was clipped by 5 bases and J by 2 bases, with 19 bases between them. Germline assignment: CDR1 SEHNR and CDR2 FQNEAQ (reference sequence). This CDR3 spans 17 amino acids. For the CDR3, the DNA is TGTGCCAGCAGCATATCGGGGTTGATGGGTGGCAATCAGCCCCAGCATTTT. Amino acids: CASSISGLMGGNQPQHF.